These T cell receptor beta chains were read from a single sample in a study of spatial heterogeneity in lung cancer. Each CDR3 protein is one row after TCRdb ran MiXCR on the 5' RACE reads. The table lists roughly 25,000 distinct CDR3 sequences, less than 5.5% of them singletons. Sequencing was performed on PBMCs, taken at surgery. The receptors originated from a male donor with early-stage non-small cell lung cancer. Each CDR3 is given with its conserved first and last residue. The order of the fields is D gene, J gene, clone size, V gene, CDR3 protein, CDR3 DNA. D genes are given only for firm matches. Size values are once, few and many counts, or a class for expanded clones, and some rows have none.

d_gene: NA; j_gene: TRBJ1-1; abundance: many; v_gene: TRBV5-1; CDR3aa: CASSLATGTEAFF; CDR3nt: TGCGCCAGCAGCTTGGCCACGGGCACTGAAGCTTTCTTT
d_gene: NA; j_gene: TRBJ2-4; abundance: medium-sized; v_gene: TRBV5-1; CDR3aa: CASSSGSKNIQYF; CDR3nt: TGCGCCAGCAGCTCAGGGTCCAAAAACATTCAGTACTTC
d_gene: TRBD1; j_gene: TRBJ1-2; abundance: many; v_gene: TRBV28; CDR3aa: CASSFQQGSYGYTF; CDR3nt: TGTGCCAGCTCTTTTCAACAGGGGTCCTATGGCTACACCTTC
d_gene: TRBD2; j_gene: TRBJ2-7; abundance: many; v_gene: TRBV28; CDR3aa: CASSFLAGGTYEQYF; CDR3nt: TGTGCCAGCAGTTTCCTAGCGGGAGGGACCTACGAGCAGTACTTC
d_gene: NA; j_gene: TRBJ1-5; abundance: many; v_gene: TRBV20-1; CDR3aa: CSAPGATSGSNQPQHF; CDR3nt: TGCAGTGCTCCGGGTGCGACATCAGGTAGTAATCAGCCCCAGCATTTT
d_gene: NA; j_gene: TRBJ2-7; abundance: many; v_gene: TRBV11-2; CDR3aa: CASSWTVSYEQYF; CDR3nt: TGTGCCAGCAGCTGGACGGTATCCTACGAGCAGTACTTC
d_gene: NA; j_gene: TRBJ2-3; abundance: many; v_gene: TRBV7-7; CDR3aa: CASSPLGQGTDTQYF; CDR3nt: TGTGCTAGCAGCCCGCTAGGCCAGGGCACAGATACGCAGTATTTT
d_gene: TRBD2; j_gene: TRBJ2-3; abundance: many; v_gene: TRBV6-4; CDR3aa: CASVPGLASYF; CDR3nt: TGTGCCAGCGTTCCGGGACTAGCGTCGTATTTT
d_gene: NA; j_gene: TRBJ1-3; abundance: many; v_gene: TRBV6-5; CDR3aa: CASSYSYTDSGNTIYF; CDR3nt: TGTGCCAGCAGTTACTCATATACCGACTCTGGAAACACCATATATTTT
d_gene: TRBD1; j_gene: TRBJ2-2; abundance: many; v_gene: TRBV18; CDR3aa: CASSPQTGNGAGELFF; CDR3nt: TGTGCCAGCTCACCCCAGACAGGGAACGGAGCCGGGGAGCTGTTTTTT
d_gene: NA; j_gene: TRBJ1-5; abundance: many; v_gene: TRBV28; CDR3aa: CASSSTIQPQHF; CDR3nt: TGTGCCAGCAGCTCCACAATTCAGCCCCAGCATTTT
d_gene: NA; j_gene: TRBJ2-7; abundance: many; v_gene: TRBV2; CDR3aa: CASGQSFYEQYF; CDR3nt: TGTGCCAGCGGACAGTCCTTCTACGAGCAGTACTTC
d_gene: NA; j_gene: TRBJ2-2; abundance: many; v_gene: TRBV4-3; CDR3aa: CASSQDWRSSSGELFF; CDR3nt: TGCGCCAGCAGCCAAGATTGGCGGTCTAGTTCCGGGGAGCTGTTTTTT
d_gene: NA; j_gene: TRBJ2-5; abundance: many; v_gene: TRBV5-1; CDR3aa: CASSLTTGPQETQYF; CDR3nt: TGCGCCAGCAGCTTAACAACGGGACCTCAAGAGACCCAGTACTTC
d_gene: TRBD1; j_gene: TRBJ2-7; abundance: few; v_gene: TRBV12-3/TRBV12-4; CDR3aa: CASSSGGTGGYEQYF; CDR3nt: TGTGCCAGCAGTTCCGGTGGGACAGGGGGGTACGAGCAGTACTTC
d_gene: NA; j_gene: TRBJ1-4; abundance: many; v_gene: TRBV3-1; CDR3aa: CASSQGDLEEKLFF; CDR3nt: TGTGCCAGCAGCCAGGGGGATCTAGAGGAAAAACTGTTTTTT
d_gene: NA; j_gene: TRBJ2-3; abundance: many; v_gene: TRBV5-1; CDR3aa: CASSPTGRTDTQYF; CDR3nt: TGCGCCAGCAGCCCGACTGGTAGGACAGATACGCAGTATTTT
d_gene: NA; j_gene: TRBJ2-7; abundance: many; v_gene: TRBV28; CDR3aa: CASYPHGHSNEQYF; CDR3nt: TGTGCCAGCTACCCCCACGGACATTCAAACGAGCAGTACTTC
d_gene: NA; j_gene: TRBJ1-6; abundance: NA; v_gene: TRBV18; CDR3aa: CASSRPEGAGSPLHF; CDR3nt: TGTGCCAGCTCGCGACCTGAGGGTGCGGGGTCACCCCTCCACTTT
d_gene: TRBD1; j_gene: TRBJ2-3; abundance: many; v_gene: TRBV29-1; CDR3aa: CSVFGQGTDTQYF; CDR3nt: TGCAGCGTTTTCGGACAGGGGACAGATACGCAGTATTTT
d_gene: NA; j_gene: TRBJ2-7; abundance: many; v_gene: TRBV6-1; CDR3aa: CASSLLSGEQYF; CDR3nt: TGTGCCAGCAGCCTTCTTTCCGGCGAGCAGTACTTC
d_gene: TRBD1; j_gene: TRBJ2-3; abundance: medium-sized; v_gene: TRBV4-3; CDR3aa: CASSQDLPGGITDTQYF; CDR3nt: TGCGCCAGCAGCCAAGATCTGCCAGGGGGCATCACAGATACGCAGTATTTT
d_gene: NA; j_gene: TRBJ1-3; abundance: medium-sized; v_gene: TRBV28; CDR3aa: CASSLSRRAGRGNTIYF; CDR3nt: TGTGCCAGCAGTTTATCCCGCAGGGCCGGCCGTGGAAACACCATATATTTT
d_gene: NA; j_gene: TRBJ2-2; abundance: many; v_gene: TRBV4-2; CDR3aa: CASSPLPGTPRTGELFF; CDR3nt: TGTGCCAGCAGCCCCCTCCCCGGGACACCCCGCACCGGGGAGCTGTTTTTT
d_gene: NA; j_gene: TRBJ1-3; abundance: NA; v_gene: TRBV9; CDR3aa: CASSVAGQLSGNTIYF; CDR3nt: TGTGCCAGCAGCGTAGCAGGACAGCTCTCTGGAAACACCATATATTTT
d_gene: NA; j_gene: TRBJ1-1; abundance: many; v_gene: TRBV29-1; CDR3aa: CSVGGDRNTEAFF; CDR3nt: TGCAGCGTTGGGGGAGACAGGAACACTGAAGCTTTCTTT
d_gene: NA; j_gene: TRBJ1-2; abundance: medium-sized; v_gene: TRBV3-1; CDR3aa: CASSPRRQEINYGYTF; CDR3nt: TGTGCCAGCAGCCCGCGAAGACAGGAGATAAACTATGGCTACACCTTC
d_gene: TRBD2; j_gene: TRBJ2-5; abundance: many; v_gene: TRBV29-1; CDR3aa: CSVSGTSGAETQYF; CDR3nt: TGCAGCGTTTCCGGGACTAGCGGGGCAGAGACCCAGTACTTC
d_gene: NA; j_gene: TRBJ2-6; abundance: many; v_gene: TRBV28; CDR3aa: CASSLAGANVLTF; CDR3nt: TGTGCCAGCAGTTTAGCTGGGGCCAACGTCCTGACTTTC
d_gene: NA; j_gene: TRBJ2-7; abundance: many; v_gene: TRBV12-3/TRBV12-4; CDR3aa: CASSPSGGEQYF; CDR3nt: TGTGCCAGCAGCCCCTCTGGTGGCGAGCAGTACTTC
d_gene: TRBD2; j_gene: TRBJ2-1; abundance: many; v_gene: TRBV7-9; CDR3aa: CASSFSGGRDTREFF; CDR3nt: TGTGCCAGCAGCTTTAGCGGGGGGAGAGACACCAGAGAGTTCTTC
d_gene: NA; j_gene: TRBJ1-5; abundance: many; v_gene: TRBV28; CDR3aa: CASTQGLGNQPQHF; CDR3nt: TGTGCCAGCACCCAGGGGTTGGGCAATCAGCCCCAGCATTTT
d_gene: NA; j_gene: TRBJ2-6; abundance: medium-sized; v_gene: TRBV6-2/TRBV6-3; CDR3aa: CASTPSGANVLTF; CDR3nt: TGTGCCAGCACCCCCTCTGGGGCCAACGTCCTGACTTTC
d_gene: NA; j_gene: TRBJ2-2; abundance: many; v_gene: TRBV2; CDR3aa: CATRRTGELFF; CDR3nt: TGTGCCACGAGAAGGACCGGGGAGCTGTTTTTT
d_gene: NA; j_gene: TRBJ1-5; abundance: many; v_gene: TRBV20-1; CDR3aa: CSASDTNLLLGQPQHF; CDR3nt: TGCAGTGCCTCGGACACCAATCTTTTATTGGGTCAGCCCCAGCATTTT
d_gene: NA; j_gene: TRBJ2-7; abundance: many; v_gene: TRBV3-1; CDR3aa: CASSQVGTFHEQYF; CDR3nt: TGTGCCAGCAGCCAAGTCGGGACATTCCACGAGCAGTACTTC
d_gene: NA; j_gene: TRBJ2-1; abundance: many; v_gene: TRBV19; CDR3aa: CASSIDLRGSYNEQFF; CDR3nt: TGTGCCAGTAGTATAGATTTGCGGGGTTCCTACAATGAGCAGTTCTTC
d_gene: TRBD1; j_gene: TRBJ1-2; abundance: many; v_gene: TRBV19; CDR3aa: CASSSNRGLAYGYTF; CDR3nt: TGTGCCAGTAGTTCTAACAGGGGGCTCGCCTATGGCTACACCTTC
d_gene: TRBD2; j_gene: TRBJ2-7; abundance: many; v_gene: TRBV5-1; CDR3aa: CASSTSGVGEQYF; CDR3nt: TGCGCCAGCAGCACTAGCGGGGTTGGCGAGCAGTACTTC
d_gene: NA; j_gene: TRBJ1-5; abundance: many; v_gene: TRBV19; CDR3aa: CASLQGIGQPQHF; CDR3nt: TGTGCCAGCTTGCAGGGAATTGGTCAGCCCCAGCATTTT
d_gene: NA; j_gene: TRBJ1-1; abundance: medium-sized; v_gene: TRBV12-3/TRBV12-4; CDR3aa: CASSLVGSEAFF; CDR3nt: TGTGCCAGCAGTTTGGTGGGTTCTGAAGCTTTCTTT
d_gene: TRBD1; j_gene: TRBJ1-2; abundance: many; v_gene: TRBV12-3/TRBV12-4; CDR3aa: CASSSGTGVYGYTF; CDR3nt: TGTGCCAGCAGTTCCGGGACAGGGGTCTATGGCTACACCTTC
d_gene: TRBD1; j_gene: TRBJ2-5; abundance: many; v_gene: TRBV3-1; CDR3aa: CASSQPTRDRGRQTQYF; CDR3nt: TGTGCCAGCAGCCAACCTACCCGGGACAGGGGGCGACAGACCCAGTACTTC
d_gene: TRBD1; j_gene: TRBJ1-5; abundance: many; v_gene: TRBV3-1; CDR3aa: CASSQGAGTGFHQPQHF; CDR3nt: TGTGCCAGCAGCCAAGGGGCCGGGACAGGGTTCCATCAGCCCCAGCATTTT
d_gene: NA; j_gene: TRBJ2-1; abundance: many; v_gene: TRBV28; CDR3aa: CASSSFRGGHNEQFF; CDR3nt: TGTGCCAGCAGTTCCTTTAGGGGGGGCCACAATGAGCAGTTCTTC
d_gene: NA; j_gene: TRBJ2-7; abundance: many; v_gene: TRBV6-5; CDR3aa: CASSYSIRTSSEQYF; CDR3nt: TGTGCCAGCAGTTACTCGATTAGAACCTCTTCCGAGCAGTACTTC